This entry is about one T cell receptor (beta chain). Its antigen is not known. TCRdb passed the 5' RACE reads through MiXCR, listing each CDR3 protein once. The sample holds a few hundred thousand distinct CDR3 sequences; about a fifth are singletons and the top ten take 3.5%. The data were obtained in a study of CD8 T cells in ankylosing spondylitis. General observations from the study: The clones that were linked to disease were reported to be significantly enriched in matched synovial fluid samples from ankylosing spondylitis patients. Past research had described some motif variants in reactive arthritis synovial fluid and blood. What seemed typical of ankylosing spondylitis blood was a TCR beta motif built from roughly eight highly homologous variants.

Trimming pared 1 base from V and 2 bases from J, leaving 18 bases between. This CDR3 contains 16 residues. Germline CDR1 and CDR2: DFQATT and SNEGSKA (reference sequence). Input material: blood, either unsorted or a sorted T cell fraction (not recorded which). This rearrangement joins TRBV20-1 to TRBJ2-7, with D uncertain. The clonotype was recovered from a female donor with ankylosing spondylitis or in good health (not recorded which). The CDR3 loop is CSARGLVPRSPYEQYF. The CDR3, as DNA: TGCAGTGCTAGAGGGTTGGTCCCAAGAAGCCCCTACGAGCAGTACTTC.